These T cell receptor beta chains were read from a single sample in a study of cytomegalovirus exposure and HLA in healthy donors. The data were produced by immunoSEQ multiplex PCR, yet TCRdb's version contains in-frame clones alone and is incomplete. In all, the sample yields about 140,000 clones. The sample was PBMCs. All receptors derive from a woman aged 18-29 years in good health and CMV-seronegative. Each CDR3 is given with its conserved first and last residue. A D gene is named only where the DNA matches it firmly.

d_call	j_call	v_call	cdr3_nt	cdr3_aa
TRBD1	TRBJ2-7	TRBV29-1	TGCAGCGTTGACGGGACAGGGGACTACGAGCAGTACTTC	CSVDGTGDYEQYF
TRBD1	TRBJ2-6	TRBV27	TGTGCCAGCAGCCCTGGACAGGGGCGGGGCGGGGCCAACGTCCTGACTTTC	CASSPGQGRGGANVLTF
TRBD1	TRBJ2-5	TRBV5-4	TGTGCCAGCAGCTTTGGACAGGGGAAAGAGACCCAGTACTTC	CASSFGQGKETQYF
TRBD2	TRBJ2-1	TRBV4-3	TGCGCCAGCAGCCAAGATCGGACTAGCGGGAGCTCCTACAATGAGCAGTTCTTC	CASSQDRTSGSSYNEQFF
TRBD2	TRBJ2-1	TRBV4-2	TGTGCCAGCAGCCAAGAGTTTTTCTCTAGCGGGAGTAAGGATGAGCAGTTCTTC	CASSQEFFSSGSKDEQFF
TRBD1	TRBJ2-1	TRBV6-6	TGTGCCAGCGGAAAGACAGGGAGTGTAACCAATGAGCAGTTCTTC	CASGKTGSVTNEQFF
TRBD2	TRBJ2-5	TRBV30	TGTGCCTGGAGTGGTAGCGGGAAGAGAGAGACCCAGTACTTC	CAWSGSGKRETQYF
TRBD2	TRBJ2-2	TRBV15	TGTGCCACCAGCCACCCGGGGGGAGTCACCGGGGAGCTGTTTTTT	CATSHPGGVTGELFF
NA	TRBJ1-3	TRBV7-9	TGTGCCAGCAGCTTAGGGGGCGAAAACACCATATATTTT	CASSLGGENTIYF
NA	TRBJ2-7	TRBV27	TGTGCCAGCAGAGGACAGTATTCCTACGAGCAGTACTTC	CASRGQYSYEQYF
TRBD1	TRBJ1-1	TRBV19	TGTGCCAGTAGTACAGACCACCACAGGGGGCAAGAAGCTTTCTTT	CASSTDHHRGQEAFF
TRBD1	TRBJ1-1	TRBV18	TGTGCCAGCTCACCACTCTCAACAGGGGGCAGTGAAGCTTTCTTT	CASSPLSTGGSEAFF
NA	TRBJ1-1	TRBV14	TGTGCCAGCAGCCCTCATAACGGGTACACTGAAGCTTTCTTT	CASSPHNGYTEAFF
TRBD1	TRBJ2-7	TRBV6-5	TGTGCCAGCAGACAGGGGGCTTCCTACGAGCAGTACTTC	CASRQGASYEQYF
TRBD2	TRBJ2-7	TRBV18	TGTGCCAGCTCACGGACTAGCGGGAGGGCCTACGAGCAGTACTTC	CASSRTSGRAYEQYF
TRBD1	TRBJ1-3	TRBV5-1	TGCGCCAGCAGCCGGTGGACAGGGGAAAACTCTGGAAACACCATATATTTT	CASSRWTGENSGNTIYF
NA	TRBJ1-5	TRBV4-1	TGCGCCAGCAGCCAAGATCGGTGGCAGCCCCAGCATTTT	CASSQDRWQPQHF
NA	TRBJ2-7	TRBV27	TGTGCCAGCAGTTTAGGGCCAGGGCGCTACGAGCAGTACTTC	CASSLGPGRYEQYF
NA	TRBJ1-6	TRBV15	TGTGCCACCAGCAGAGCCAGTGCTTCTTCACCCCTCCACTTT	CATSRASASSPLHF
NA	TRBJ2-5	TRBV4-1	TGCGCCAGCAGCCAAGATTCCGCTAGACAAGAGACCCAGTACTTC	CASSQDSARQETQYF
NA	TRBJ2-1	TRBV4-1	TGCGCCAGCAGCCCCCCAGGTCGGGGAAGGCCCCACAATGAGCAGTTCTTC	CASSPPGRGRPHNEQFF
NA	TRBJ2-3	TRBV7-9	TGTGCCAGCAGCTTTTCAGGAGATACGCAGTATTTT	CASSFSGDTQYF
TRBD1	TRBJ1-2	TRBV29-1	TGCAGCGTTGTTTTGGGACAGGGCTATGGCTACACCTTC	CSVVLGQGYGYTF
TRBD1	TRBJ1-1	TRBV5-6	TGTGCCAGCAGCTTGGAAAGGGGGCCTGGAGCTTTCTTT	CASSLERGPGAFF
TRBD2	TRBJ2-2	TRBV7-2	TGTGCCAGCAGCTCGCTGGGACTAGCTCCGAACACCGGGGAGCTGTTTTTT	CASSSLGLAPNTGELFF
NA	TRBJ1-1	TRBV6-5	TGTGCCAGCAGTCCAGACATTCCCGAAGCTTTCTTT	CASSPDIPEAFF
NA	TRBJ1-5	TRBV5-4	TGTGCCAGCAGCTTGTGGCCCCGTCGGGAAAATCAGCCCCAGCATTTT	CASSLWPRRENQPQHF
TRBD1	TRBJ1-1	TRBV10-3	TGTGCCATCAGTGAATATCAGGGGGCGATTACTGAAGCTTTCTTT	CAISEYQGAITEAFF
NA	TRBJ2-6	TRBV11-3	TGTGCCAGCAGCTTAGATCCTCAGTATTCCGGGGGCTCTGGGGCCAACGTCCTGACTTTC	CASSLDPQYSGGSGANVLTF
NA	TRBJ2-7	TRBV4-2	TGTGCCAGCAGCCACATTACGGGAGCCTCTTGGGACGAGCAGTACTTC	CASSHITGASWDEQYF
NA	TRBJ2-2	TRBV7-9	TGTGCCAGCAGCTTAACAGGAGCGACCGGGGAGCTGTTTTTT	CASSLTGATGELFF
NA	TRBJ2-2	TRBV9	TGTGCCAGCAGCGCCCAAAGTGGGAGTACTGCCGGGGAGCTGTTTTTT	CASSAQSGSTAGELFF
NA	TRBJ2-2	TRBV30	TGTGCCTCAGAGAACACCGGGGAGCTGTTTTTT	CASENTGELFF
NA	TRBJ2-7	TRBV6-1	TGTGCCAGCAGTGAAGAGGCCTCCCTAGGTCTCTACGAGCAGTACTTC	CASSEEASLGLYEQYF
TRBD2	TRBJ2-1	TRBV7-9	TGTGCCAGCAGCTTAGGGGCGAGGGTAGCGGGAGACAATGAGCAGTTCTTC	CASSLGARVAGDNEQFF
TRBD1	TRBJ2-6	TRBV19	TGTGCCAGTACGCCAGGGGGTTTCTCTGGGGCCAACGTCCTGACTTTC	CASTPGGFSGANVLTF
TRBD2	TRBJ2-2	TRBV11-3	TGTGCCAGCAGCGAACGACTAGCGGGAGACAGCGGGGAGCTGTTTTTT	CASSERLAGDSGELFF
NA	TRBJ2-1	TRBV19	TGTGCCAGTAGTGGACGGACAGCATCCTACAATGAGCAGTTCTTC	CASSGRTASYNEQFF
NA	TRBJ1-5	TRBV7-8	TGTGCCAGCAGCTTAGGTACATCGAGGGCACATCAGCCCCAGCATTTT	CASSLGTSRAHQPQHF
TRBD1	TRBJ1-1	TRBV6-5	TGTGCCAGCAGTTACCGCCAGACAGGGGGCACTGAAGCTTTCTTT	CASSYRQTGGTEAFF
TRBD2	TRBJ2-1	TRBV7-2	TGTGCCAGCAGCTTAGGCCTAGCGGGAGGGCTCAATGAGCAGTTCTTC	CASSLGLAGGLNEQFF